The entry below describes one T cell receptor beta chain. Authors' methods: Amplification from reference gene primers served as the basis for estimated nucleated cell counts. Method: immunoSEQ multiplex PCR; TCRdb's copy keeps in-frame clones and lacks some. V and J calls and clone size are as listed in that table; D and trimming were resolved from the DNA. The sample consists of some 300,000 clones, around four fifths of them appearing once. J gave up 4 bases and V 5 bases, and 2 bases lay outside the gene matches. The CDR3 runs 13 residues. The source of the sample is a study of blood T cell repertoires in COVID-19. For the study at large: There were acute and convalescent COVID-19 samples, and they came from the United States, Italy and Spain. Nucleic acid was either cDNA or gDNA, and it came from T cells, B-cell-depleted T cells, or PBMCs.

Input material: peripheral blood. The clonotype originates from a woman aged 45-65 years with active or convalescent COVID-19. The chain carries TRBV12-3 or TRBV12-4 and TRBJ2-5; 9 bases are shared with TRBD1. The CDR3 DNA reads as TGTGCCAGCAGTCCGGACAGGGGAGAGACCCAGTACTTC. Amino acid sequence: CASSPDRGETQYF.